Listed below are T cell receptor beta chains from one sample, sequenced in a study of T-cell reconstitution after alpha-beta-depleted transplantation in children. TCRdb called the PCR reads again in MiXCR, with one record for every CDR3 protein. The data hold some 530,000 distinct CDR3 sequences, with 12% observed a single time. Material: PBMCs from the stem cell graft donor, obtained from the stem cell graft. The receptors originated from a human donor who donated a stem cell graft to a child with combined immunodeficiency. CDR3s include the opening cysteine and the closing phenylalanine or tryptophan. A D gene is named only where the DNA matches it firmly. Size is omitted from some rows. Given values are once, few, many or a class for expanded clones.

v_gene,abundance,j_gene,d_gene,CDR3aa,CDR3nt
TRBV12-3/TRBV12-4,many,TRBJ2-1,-,CASSRDTDNEQFF,TGTGCCAGCAGTCGGGACACCGACAATGAGCAGTTCTTC
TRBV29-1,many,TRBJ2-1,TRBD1,CSAKQGARYNEQFF,TGCAGCGCAAAACAGGGGGCGCGTTACAATGAGCAGTTCTTC
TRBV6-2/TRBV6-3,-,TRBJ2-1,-,CASSQTYYRDDNEQFF,TGTGCCAGCAGTCAGACGTATTACAGGGACGACAATGAGCAGTTCTTC
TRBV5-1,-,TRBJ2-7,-,CASSFRPTYRPHEQYF,TGCGCCAGCAGCTTCCGGCCTACCTACCGCCCCCACGAGCAGTACTTC
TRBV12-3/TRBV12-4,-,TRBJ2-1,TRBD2,CASSLRREGGNNEQFF,TGTGCCAGCAGTTTAAGGCGGGAGGGGGGGAACAATGAGCAGTTCTTC
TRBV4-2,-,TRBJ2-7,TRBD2,CASSQDGSGGLYEQYF,TGTGCCAGCAGCCAAGATGGCAGCGGGGGGCTCTACGAGCAGTACTTC
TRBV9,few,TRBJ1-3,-,CASSRSSSSGNTIYF,TGTGCCAGCAGCCGTAGTTCTAGCTCTGGAAACACCATATATTTT
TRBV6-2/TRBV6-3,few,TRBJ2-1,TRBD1,CASLLTGGHNEQFF,TGTGCCAGCCTCCTGACAGGGGGACACAATGAGCAGTTCTTC
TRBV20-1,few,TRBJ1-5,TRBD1,CSAKQGPYSNQPQHF,TGCAGTGCTAAACAGGGGCCATATAGCAATCAGCCCCAGCATTTT
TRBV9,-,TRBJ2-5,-,CASGDQGQETQYF,TGTGCCAGCGGAGATCAGGGTCAAGAGACCCAGTACTTC
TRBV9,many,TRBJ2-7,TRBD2,CASSVGTSGGFSYEQYF,TGTGCCAGCAGCGTAGGGACTAGCGGGGGCTTTTCCTACGAGCAGTACTTC
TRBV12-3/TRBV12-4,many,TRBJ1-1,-,CASTTRTEAFF,TGTGCCAGCACCACCCGGACCGAAGCTTTCTTT
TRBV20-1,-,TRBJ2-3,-,CSARGELSTDTQYF,TGCAGTGCTAGGGGGGAGCTCTCCACAGATACGCAGTATTTT